Each of the 17 T cell receptor beta chains below was sequenced from the same sample in a study of early T cells in non-severe SARS-CoV-2 infection. Via MiXCR, TCRdb re-called the 5' RACE reads, giving one row per CDR3 protein. The data show approximately 37,000 distinct CDR3 sequences, approximately 7.2% seen once. Sequencing was performed on whole blood, taken at baseline. These receptor sequences come from an adult who was a healthcare worker with PCR-confirmed SARS-CoV-2 infection or an uninfected control (not recorded which).

CDR3: CASSSTVQETQYF. In DNA form, the CDR3 reads TGTGCCAGCAGTTCGACAGTCCAAGAGACCCAGTACTTC. The J gene is TRBJ2-5, the V gene TRBV12-3 or TRBV12-4; a weak D match, TRBD1 (5 bases). This CDR3 comprises 13 residues. V was clipped by 4 bases and J by 1 base, with 7 bases between them.

This clonotype was detected many times. The chain joins TRBV4-3 to TRBJ2-5; 8 positions agree with TRBD2. The CDR3 consists of 16 residues. V shed 0 bases, J shed 1 base, and the junction held 4 bases outside the gene matches. Germline CDR1 LGHNA, CDR2 YSLEER. The CDR3 is CASSQDALAAQETQYF. CDR3 bases: TGCGCCAGCAGCCAAGATGCACTAGCGGCCCAAGAGACCCAGTACTTC.

The chain recombines TRBV28 with TRBJ2-7, with a possible D match to TRBD1 (7 bases). CDR1 MDHEN and CDR2 SYDVKM come from the germline V gene. Trimming removed 3 bases at V and 2 bases at J, with 11 bases between. CDR3 length: 14 residues. The CDR3 spells CASSFAGQPYEQYF. CDR3 sequence (DNA): TGTGCCAGCAGTTTTGCGGGACAGCCCTACGAGCAGTACTTC.

The genes are TRBV7-9 and TRBJ2-2, with unresolved D. The CDR3 covers 15 residues. Germline CDR1 reads SEHNR; CDR2 reads FQNEAQ (reference sequence). Trimming pared 5 bases from V and 3 bases from J, leaving 13 bases between. CDR3 in DNA: TGTGCCAGCAGCGAGCCGGACGGTTACACCGGGGAGCTGTTTTTT. This translates into CASSEPDGYTGELFF. Supplemented by reference TRBV7-9 and TRBJ2-2, the full variable domain reads DTGVSQNPRHKITKRGQNVTFRCDPISEHNRLYWYRQTLGQGPEFLTYFQNEAQLEKSRLLSDRFSAERPKGSFSTLEIQRTEQGDSAMYLCASSEPDGYTGELFFGEGSRLTVL.

The V and J genes are TRBV14 and TRBJ2-3, with 12 bases fitting TRBD2. Germline assignment: CDR1 SGHDN and CDR2 FVKESK. This CDR3 region has 18 residues. The J segment lost 2 bases and the V segment lost 3 bases, leaving 9 bases of the junction unmatched. CDR3 residues: CASSHRWTSGAHTDTQYF. CDR3 sequence (DNA): TGTGCCAGCAGCCATCGATGGACTAGCGGGGCGCACACAGATACGCAGTATTTT.

This clonotype has a handful of counts. The chain uses TRBV10-2 and TRBJ2-7, with 10 positions matching TRBD1. The CDR3 runs to 14 residues. The germline gives CDR1 WSHSY, CDR2 SAAADI. V shed 5 bases, J shed 6 bases, and the junction held 7 bases outside the gene matches. The CDR3 sequence: CASSWDRGPREQYF. The CDR3 coding sequence is TGCGCCAGCAGTTGGGACAGGGGCCCCCGCGAGCAGTACTTC.

This clonotype was recorded at least ten times. Here the CDR3 DNA reads TGTGCCAGCAGCCTCCTCAGGGAGGATGGCTACACCTTC. Its translation is CASSLLREDGYTF. The rearrangement uses TRBV7-9 and TRBJ1-2; possible D gene TRBD1, 5 bases. CDR3 length equals 13 residues. Germline CDR1 reads SEHNR; CDR2 reads FQNEAQ (reference sequence). The germline V and J ends were trimmed by 5 bases and 6 bases, with 13 bases remaining between them.

This clonotype was recorded at least ten times. The J gene is TRBJ1-5, the V gene TRBV6-1, with D unresolved. The V gene lost 6 bases and the J gene lost 1 base, with 10 bases spanning the gap. This CDR3 has 14 amino acids. Germline values: CDR1 MNHNS, CDR2 SASEGT. The CDR3 sequence is CASRPGSSNQPQHF. CDR3 nucleotide sequence: TGTGCCAGCAGACCCGGTTCGAGCAATCAGCCCCAGCATTTT.

Remarks on this clonotype: A read error may explain this, as a much larger clone is one base away. This sequence joins TRBV10-3 and TRBJ2-7; D call uncertain. Germline V gene data show CDR1 as ENHRY and CDR2 as SYGVKD. This CDR3 spans 12 amino acids. CDR3 DNA: TGTGTCATCAACGACAACTCCTACGAGCAGTACTTC. Translation gives CVINDNSYEQYF.

This clonotype was detected many times. J is TRBJ2-7 and V is TRBV27, with 8 nucleotides matching TRBD1. Germline V CDR1 and CDR2: MNHEY, SMNVEV (reference sequence). There are 17 residues in the CDR3. Trimming at V came to 3 bases and at J to 1 base, leaving 11 bases not matched to a gene. CDR3 in amino acids: CASSLTGALSSSYEQYF. CDR3 bases: TGTGCCAGCAGTTTGACAGGGGCCCTATCGTCGTCCTACGAGCAGTACTTC.

Ten or more counts support this clonotype. The junction shows a germline mismatch at one end, possibly a read error. The CDR3 DNA follows: TGCGCCAGCAGCCAAGCACCCGGGGCGCCGAATTTT. Amino acids: CASSQAPGAPNF. The genes are TRBV4-3 and TRBJ2-3, with D perhaps TRBD1 or TRBD2 (5 bases each). In germline, CDR1 is LGHNA, CDR2 YSLEER. The CDR3 runs to 12 residues.

This clonotype has only a few counts. This chain links TRBV10-2 with TRBJ1-2, with 10 bases lining up with TRBD1. CDR1 and CDR2 (germline): WSHSY, SAAADI. J was trimmed by 6 bases and V by 8 bases; bases with no gene match: 12. This CDR3 comprises 15 residues. CDR3 bases: TGCGCCAGCCTAAACGAGGGGGACAGGGGCGATGGCTACACCTTC. Amino acids: CASLNEGDRGDGYTF.

V is TRBV4-1 and J is TRBJ2-1; TRBD1 matches 7 bases. Germline trimming cut 1 base from V and 8 bases from J; bases unmatched to any gene: 8. Germline CDR1 MGHRA, CDR2 YSYEKL. The CDR3 length is 15 residues. Here the CDR3 reads CASSQGDRDEDEQFF. Written as DNA, the CDR3 is TGCGCCAGCAGCCAAGGGGACAGAGATGAGGATGAGCAGTTCTTC.

V gene TRBV6-2 or TRBV6-3 combines with J gene TRBJ1-6, with unresolved D. With 0 bases removed from V and 14 bases from J, the gap between germline ends came to 8 bases. The CDR3 runs to 12 residues. The germline V gene has CDR1 MNHEY and CDR2 SVGEGT. This chain's CDR3 is CASSYSTSALHF. The CDR3 DNA sequence: TGTGCCAGCAGTTACTCGACGTCGGCCCTCCACTTT.

This rearrangement joins TRBV4-3 to TRBJ2-7; 9 bases are shared with TRBD1. CDR3 length: 17 amino acids. The V and J ends lost 0 bases and 1 base, in that order; junction bases with no gene match: 7. In germline, CDR1 is LGHNA, CDR2 YSLEER. The chain's CDR3 is CASSQDLYGTGSYEQYF. The CDR3 nucleotides are TGCGCCAGCAGCCAAGATCTTTACGGGACAGGGTCCTACGAGCAGTACTTC.

This clonotype was observed a few times. The chain carries TRBV12-3 or TRBV12-4 and TRBJ1-1; unclear D gene. The CDR3 spans 13 residues. Trimming cost V 6 bases and J 6 bases, with 14 bases left between them. The CDR3 region has the DNA TGTGCCAGCAGCTCCCCGGGCCGGCCTGAAGCTTTCTTT. This sequence encodes CASSSPGRPEAFF.

The chain recombines TRBV12-3 or TRBV12-4 with TRBJ1-1, with 8 bases lining up with TRBD1. J lost 5 bases, V lost 5 bases, and 10 bases had no gene match. The CDR3 is made up of 15 amino acids. CDR3 residues: CASSGPGQGGTEAFF. Written as DNA, the CDR3 is TGTGCCAGCAGTGGCCCTGGACAGGGTGGGACTGAAGCTTTCTTT.